This is a list of T cell receptor beta chains from one sample in a study of glioma-infiltrating T cells after dendritic cell vaccination. Profiled with immunoSEQ multiplex PCR; TCRdb holds only in-frame clones, not every one. The table includes approximately 93,000 clones, around 85% detected once. The sequenced sample was blood, obtained after dendritic cell vaccination. Source of these receptors: a human donor with glioblastoma. The CDR3 runs from the conserved cysteine through the conserved F or W. Each record gives: V gene, J gene, CDR3 protein.

V gene: TRBV6-5; J gene: TRBJ1-2; CDR3 protein: CASSWTGQGDGYTF
V gene: TRBV25-1; J gene: TRBJ2-5; CDR3 protein: CASVPGTSGMDGTQYF
V gene: TRBV6-1; J gene: TRBJ2-7; CDR3 protein: CASSDGPPGRYEQYF
V gene: TRBV6-6; J gene: TRBJ2-3; CDR3 protein: CASSRTGWTGTDTQYF
V gene: TRBV7-8; J gene: TRBJ1-1; CDR3 protein: CASNTILKQNTEAFF
V gene: TRBV28; J gene: TRBJ1-4; CDR3 protein: CASRVANEKLFF
V gene: TRBV11-3; J gene: TRBJ2-5; CDR3 protein: CASSQGAREETQYF
V gene: TRBV5-1; J gene: TRBJ2-3; CDR3 protein: CASSRLGTDTQYF
V gene: TRBV6-4; J gene: TRBJ1-6; CDR3 protein: CASSDSTNSPLHF
V gene: TRBV2; J gene: TRBJ1-1; CDR3 protein: CASSASGTGGRDTEAFF
V gene: TRBV19; J gene: TRBJ2-3; CDR3 protein: CASSITASGRTDTQYF
V gene: TRBV30; J gene: TRBJ1-3; CDR3 protein: CAWSSLSGNTIYF
V gene: TRBV25-1; J gene: TRBJ2-5; CDR3 protein: CASSEYRSNQETQYF
V gene: TRBV7-2; J gene: TRBJ1-5; CDR3 protein: CASSRYRGREPQHF
V gene: TRBV25-1; J gene: .; CDR3 protein: CASSVAGRDEQYF
V gene: TRBV11-1; J gene: TRBJ1-4; CDR3 protein: CASSLVGHPDTEKLFF
V gene: TRBV6-1; J gene: TRBJ2-4; CDR3 protein: CASSASGVGNIQYF
V gene: TRBV6-1; J gene: TRBJ1-2; CDR3 protein: CASMGPLSYGYTF
V gene: TRBV7-6; J gene: TRBJ2-7; CDR3 protein: CASSLGLAGEYEQYF
V gene: TRBV5-6; J gene: TRBJ2-1; CDR3 protein: CASSLIVSSYNEQFF
V gene: TRBV19; J gene: TRBJ1-5; CDR3 protein: CASTPPGQGMIYSNQPQHF
V gene: TRBV11-1; J gene: TRBJ2-7; CDR3 protein: CASSFELPYEQYF
V gene: TRBV5-1; J gene: TRBJ1-5; CDR3 protein: CASSLDYSNQPQHF
V gene: TRBV28; J gene: TRBJ1-1; CDR3 protein: CASSLTGGFRNTEAFF
V gene: TRBV27; J gene: TRBJ1-5; CDR3 protein: CASSLGSTGGSQPQHF
V gene: TRBV7-6; J gene: TRBJ2-2; CDR3 protein: CASSSEFPSVRELFF
V gene: TRBV29-1; J gene: TRBJ2-7; CDR3 protein: CSVAPQGPKRSYEQYF
V gene: TRBV19; J gene: TRBJ2-7; CDR3 protein: CASSIPGLLEQYF
V gene: TRBV7-2; J gene: TRBJ1-1; CDR3 protein: CASSSRTGNTEAFF
V gene: TRBV19; J gene: TRBJ1-3; CDR3 protein: CASSTVSGNTIYF
V gene: TRBV19; J gene: TRBJ2-2; CDR3 protein: CASRDSSNTGELFF
V gene: TRBV7-3; J gene: TRBJ2-1; CDR3 protein: CASSISGGPLYEQFF
V gene: TRBV6-1; J gene: TRBJ2-3; CDR3 protein: CASSEIAGGTDTQYF
V gene: TRBV7-9; J gene: TRBJ1-2; CDR3 protein: CASSLGATQIANYGYTF
V gene: TRBV9; J gene: TRBJ2-3; CDR3 protein: CASSVGGGPLRDTQYF
V gene: TRBV29-1; J gene: TRBJ2-1; CDR3 protein: CSVDRTGGYNEQFF
V gene: TRBV5-1; J gene: TRBJ2-7; CDR3 protein: CASSLIGRGGYEQYF
V gene: TRBV7-6; J gene: TRBJ1-6; CDR3 protein: CASSFDQARSPLHF
V gene: TRBV11-1; J gene: TRBJ2-5; CDR3 protein: CASRLRGQETQYF
V gene: TRBV9; J gene: TRBJ2-4; CDR3 protein: CASTPRRGIAKNIQYF
V gene: TRBV19; J gene: TRBJ1-5; CDR3 protein: CASSTNRVSNQPQHF
V gene: TRBV7-6; J gene: TRBJ1-4; CDR3 protein: CASSPVGATNEKLFF
V gene: TRBV28; J gene: TRBJ2-7; CDR3 protein: CASSWRGGEQYF
V gene: TRBV5-4; J gene: TRBJ1-2; CDR3 protein: CASSLGTASPGRSSYGYTF
V gene: TRBV2; J gene: TRBJ1-5; CDR3 protein: CASSDRGVVNQPQHF
V gene: TRBV27; J gene: TRBJ1-5; CDR3 protein: CASSLSSQGVPNQPQHF
V gene: TRBV6-4; J gene: TRBJ1-6; CDR3 protein: CASSVGAEGSPLHF
V gene: TRBV30; J gene: TRBJ2-7; CDR3 protein: CAWDLRGGRLYEQYF
V gene: TRBV6-6; J gene: TRBJ1-2; CDR3 protein: CASSSTGVDGYTF
V gene: TRBV7-3; J gene: TRBJ2-7; CDR3 protein: CASSLGTGGLSSYEQYF
V gene: TRBV6-5; J gene: TRBJ2-2; CDR3 protein: CASSLTSGNTGELFF
V gene: TRBV12-5; J gene: TRBJ2-3; CDR3 protein: CASGLEGLTDTQYF
V gene: TRBV7-2; J gene: TRBJ2-7; CDR3 protein: CASSLGTGAYEQYF
V gene: TRBV7-2; J gene: TRBJ2-5; CDR3 protein: CASTPGGAAKQETQYF
V gene: TRBV28; J gene: .; CDR3 protein: CASRGVGQGRVEQYF